Listed below are T cell receptor beta chains from one sample, sequenced in a study of blood T cell repertoires in COVID-19. The table came from immunoSEQ multiplex PCR; TCRdb's copy has only in-frame clones and leaves some out. The top ten hold roughly 4.9% of the sample, which has about 110,000 clones, 89% seen once. Sequencing was done on a sample of peripheral blood. These receptors were taken from a man in his forties or fifties with active or convalescent COVID-19. The CDR3 runs from the conserved cysteine through the conserved F or W. A D gene is named only where the DNA matches it firmly. Clone size, where shown, is once, few, many, or a class for clones that have expanded.

v_call	d_call	clone_size	j_call	cdr3_nt	cdr3_aa
TRBV27	NA	NA	TRBJ2-3	TGTGCCAGCAGTCCTTATGGCGGATCGGGCACAGATACGCAGTATTTT	CASSPYGGSGTDTQYF
TRBV18	NA	NA	TRBJ2-7	TGTGCCAGCTCGCGCGGACAGTCCTACGAGCAGTACTTC	CASSRGQSYEQYF
TRBV6-5	TRBD1	NA	TRBJ2-7	TGTGCCAGCAGTTACAGCGGGACAGGGACCTACGAGCAGTACTTC	CASSYSGTGTYEQYF
TRBV6-5	NA	NA	TRBJ1-1	TGTGCCAGCAGTTACTCGACAGATTATAGAGAAGCTTTCTTT	CASSYSTDYREAFF
TRBV4-3	TRBD1	NA	TRBJ2-7	TGCGCCAGCAGCCAAGTCCAGGGGGTAACCTACGAGCAGTACTTC	CASSQVQGVTYEQYF
TRBV9	TRBD2	few	TRBJ2-3	TGTGCCAGCACTAACCGGGAGGATTCCCCTATGCAGTATTTT	CASTNREDSPMQYF
TRBV5-4	TRBD1	NA	TRBJ2-1	TGTGCCAGCAGCGCGGGACAGGGCGGTTGGAATGAGCAGTTCTTC	CASSAGQGGWNEQFF
TRBV25-1	NA	NA	TRBJ1-6	TGTGCCAGCAGCCAAACAGGGTATGGTTCACCCCTCCACTTT	CASSQTGYGSPLHF
TRBV29-1	NA	NA	TRBJ1-2	TGCAGCGTTGGACACAGGGCTAACTATGGCTACACCTTC	CSVGHRANYGYTF
TRBV14	TRBD1	NA	TRBJ2-7	TGTGCCAGCAGCCGAGGACAGGGGGGAACCTACGAGCAGTACTTC	CASSRGQGGTYEQYF
TRBV28	TRBD1	NA	TRBJ1-2	TGTGCCAGCAGTTTCACAGGGGGAATCAATGGCTACACCTTC	CASSFTGGINGYTF
TRBV18	TRBD2	NA	TRBJ2-7	TGTGCCAGCTCACCAAGGGCCAGCGGGAGGGTCCGCTACGAGCAGTACTTC	CASSPRASGRVRYEQYF
TRBV7-2	NA	NA	TRBJ2-1	TGTGCCAGCAGCTTAGCGGGAGGTCCTACGAATGAGCAGTTCTTC	CASSLAGGPTNEQFF
TRBV5-4	TRBD2	NA	TRBJ2-1	TGTGCCTGTGGGTCACTAGCGGAGCCCTACAATGAGCAGTTCTTC	CACGSLAEPYNEQFF
TRBV11-3	NA	NA	TRBJ1-1	TGTGCCAGCAGCTCCCTCTACAACACTGAAGCTTTCTTT	CASSSLYNTEAFF
TRBV6-1	NA	NA	TRBJ1-1	TGTGCCAGCAGTGATGGGCAGATCACTGAAGCTTTCTTT	CASSDGQITEAFF
TRBV28	NA	NA	TRBJ1-6	TGTGCCAGAGCCAGCGATAATTCACCCCTCCACTTT	CARASDNSPLHF
TRBV30	NA	NA	TRBJ2-5	TGTGCCTGGTCATGGAAAAGCGGCCAAGAGACCCAGTACTTC	CAWSWKSGQETQYF
TRBV29-1	NA	NA	TRBJ2-3	TGCAGCGTTGAAGTCTTGGCAGGGGGCACAGATACGCAGTATTTT	CSVEVLAGGTDTQYF
TRBV6-1	NA	few	TRBJ2-7	TGTGCCAGCAGTGAATCGGGCGGAGGGGAGCAGTACTTC	CASSESGGGEQYF
TRBV19	TRBD1	once	TRBJ2-7	TGTGCCAGTAGTATTGGGGGGACAGGGGTGGACGAGCAGTACTTC	CASSIGGTGVDEQYF
TRBV9	TRBD2	NA	TRBJ2-7	TGTGCCAGCAGCGTAGGCGATAGCGGGAGGCTAGGCTACGAGCAGTACTTC	CASSVGDSGRLGYEQYF
TRBV6-6	NA	NA	TRBJ2-7	TGTGCCAGCAGTTACCGAGTACAGGGAGCCCCCTACGAGCAGTACTTC	CASSYRVQGAPYEQYF
TRBV4-1	TRBD1	NA	TRBJ2-7	TGCGCCAGCAGCCGTGACCAGGACAGGTGGTCATACGAGCAGTACTTC	CASSRDQDRWSYEQYF
TRBV30	NA	NA	TRBJ1-1	TGTGCCTGGTCCAGACAGAGGAACACTGAAGCTTTCTTT	CAWSRQRNTEAFF